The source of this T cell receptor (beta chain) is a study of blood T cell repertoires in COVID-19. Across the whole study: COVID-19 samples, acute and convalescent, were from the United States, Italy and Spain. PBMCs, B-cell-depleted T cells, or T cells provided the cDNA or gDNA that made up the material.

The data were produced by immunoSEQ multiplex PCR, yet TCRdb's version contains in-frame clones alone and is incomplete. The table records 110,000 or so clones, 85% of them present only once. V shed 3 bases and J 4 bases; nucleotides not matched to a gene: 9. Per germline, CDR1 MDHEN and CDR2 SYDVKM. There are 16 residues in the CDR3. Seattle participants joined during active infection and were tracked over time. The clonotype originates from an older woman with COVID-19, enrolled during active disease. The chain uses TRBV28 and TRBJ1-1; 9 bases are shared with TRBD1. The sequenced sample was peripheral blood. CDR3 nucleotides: TGTGCCAGCAGTTTCCAGCCCACAGGGGGCCCCACTGAAGCTTTCTTT. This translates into CASSFQPTGGPTEAFF.